These 25 T cell receptor beta chains originate from one sample sequenced in a study of a mutant IDH1 vaccine in newly diagnosed glioma. No antigen has been assigned to these receptors. Data came from immunoSEQ multiplex PCR; TCRdb stores just in-frame clones and leaves some out. Of about 40,000 clones listed, 75% to 85% were seen once; the top ten hold roughly 5.6%. The time point was: week 35, safety follow-up. The vaccine gave 300 ug of a 20-mer mutant IDH1 peptide subcutaneously per dose. Here the sequenced sample was PBMCs, taken from a glioma patient whose treatment included an IDH1 peptide vaccine. The receptors come from a woman aged 45-65 years with glioma.

This chain joins TRBV6-6 and TRBJ2-2; TRBD1 matches 10 bases. This CDR3 is built from 15 residues. The V and J ends lost 6 bases and 3 bases, in that order; junction bases with no gene match: 4. From germline, CDR1 is MNHNY and CDR2 SVGAGI (reference sequence). The CDR3 DNA reads TGTGCCAGCAGCCCGGGACAGGGGTACACCGGGGAGCTGTTTTTT. It yields the protein CASSPGQGYTGELFF.

This sequence joins TRBV11-2 and TRBJ2-7; a possible D gene is TRBD1 (5 bases). The CDR3 is 15 residues long. The V gene's germline CDR1 is SGHAT and CDR2 FQNNGV. V shed 1 base and J shed 0 bases, with 10 bases lying between them. The CDR3 region is CASSLGSGISYEQYF. In DNA form, the CDR3 reads TGTGCCAGCAGCTTAGGATCAGGGATCTCCTACGAGCAGTACTTC.

The CDR3 region is CASSPRVGDSLAFF. The CDR3 DNA follows: TGTGCCAGCAGCCCTCGCGTTGGGGATTCACTAGCTTTCTTT. V is TRBV6-4 and J is TRBJ1-1; unclear D gene. The V end was cut by 6 bases, the J end by 10 bases, with 21 bases between. The CDR3 length is 14 residues. Germline values: CDR1 MRHNA, CDR2 SNTAGT.

The V and J genes are TRBV6-1 and TRBJ2-7; D call uncertain. The germline CDR1 and CDR2 sequences are MNHNS and SASEGT. The CDR3 is made up of 13 amino acids. Between the trimmed V and J ends, which lost 8 bases and 2 bases, there was a span of 13 bases. The chain's CDR3 is CASGRDLTYEQYF. The CDR3 nucleotides are TGTGCCAGCGGTAGGGATCTTACCTACGAGCAGTACTTC.

This clone was recorded once. V usage is TRBV14 and J usage is TRBJ2-5; tentative D call: TRBD1 (5 bases). This CDR3 spans 13 amino acids. V was shortened by 0 bases and J by 7 bases, with 9 bases between the two germline ends. The V gene's germline CDR1 is SGHDN and CDR2 FVKESK. Here the CDR3 reads CASSQDRVATQYF. The CDR3 DNA is TGTGCCAGCAGCCAAGACAGGGTTGCGACCCAGTACTTC.

This clone was counted once. The chain couples TRBV7-8 to TRBJ2-3; weak D call: TRBD1 (5 bases). Trimming left V 7 bases short and J 2 bases short, with 16 bases between. The germline V gene encodes CDR1 SGHVS and CDR2 FQNEAQ. The CDR3 runs 15 residues. DNA for the CDR3: TGTGCCAGCATGACGGTGGTGACAGTCACAGATACGCAGTATTTT. This codes for CASMTVVTVTDTQYF. Complete variable domain (other parts from reference TRBV7-8 and TRBJ2-3): GAGVSQSPRYKVAKRGQDVALRCDPISGHVSLFWYQQALGQGPEFLTYFQNEAQLDKSGLPSDRFFAERPEGSVSTLKIQRTQQEDSAVYLCASMTVVTVTDTQYFGPGTRLTVL.

This clone was counted a single time. This chain joins TRBV27 and TRBJ2-3, with 9 bases aligning to TRBD2. This CDR3 contains 17 residues. V lost 6 bases to trimming and J lost 2 bases; unmatched junction nucleotides: 12. Germline V gene lookup returns CDR1 MNHEY and CDR2 SMNVEV (reference sequence). CDR3: CASSPWGAGGPTDTQYF. CDR3 DNA: TGTGCCAGCAGCCCTTGGGGAGCGGGGGGCCCCACAGATACGCAGTATTTT.

Only a few counts were recorded for this clone. V gene TRBV7-3 combines with J gene TRBJ1-1; 7 bases agree with TRBD1. The CDR3 contains 14 residues. Germline CDR1 reads SGHTA; CDR2 reads FQGTGA. Germline trimming cut 0 bases from V and 7 bases from J; bases unmatched to any gene: 5. CDR3 sequence: CASSLTLQGNEAFF. CDR3 nucleotides: TGTGCCAGCAGCTTAACCCTACAGGGGAATGAAGCTTTCTTT.

The rearrangement uses TRBV7-2 and TRBJ1-1; no reliable D call. Trimming stripped 1 base from V and 2 bases from J, with 5 bases between. CDR3 length: 13 residues. CDR1 and CDR2 from the germline V gene are SGHTA and FQGNSA. DNA of the CDR3: TGTGCCAGCAGCTTAGACACCAACACTGAAGCTTTCTTT. Residues: CASSLDTNTEAFF.

This clone appeared a single time. The V gene is TRBV7-9, the J gene TRBJ2-7; 7 bases map to TRBD1. CDR1 is SEHNR and CDR2 is FQNEAQ in the germline V gene (reference sequence). With V trimmed by 3 bases and J by 5 bases, 4 bases remained unmatched. The CDR3 length is 13 residues. The DNA of the CDR3 is TGTGCCAGCAGCTTGGGGACAGTTGACGAGCAGTACTTC. Translated: CASSLGTVDEQYF.

The chain employs TRBV6-4 and TRBJ1-1; 10 bases line up with TRBD1. Germline CDR1 reads MRHNA; CDR2 reads SNTAGT. The CDR3 sequence is 16 residues long. J lost 5 bases, V lost 3 bases, and 9 bases had no gene match. The CDR3 DNA sequence: TGTGCCAGCAGTGAATTAGGGGACAGGGGCAGGACTGAAGCTTTCTTT. It is translated as CASSELGDRGRTEAFF.

J is TRBJ2-2 and V is TRBV18; D may be TRBD1 (5 bases). V was trimmed by 0 bases and J by 7 bases, leaving 9 bases between them. Germline CDR1 is KGHSH and CDR2 is LQKENI. This CDR3 is built from 14 residues. The CDR3 sequence: CASSPPQGSGELFF. CDR3 nucleotide sequence: TGTGCCAGCTCACCACCGCAGGGAAGCGGGGAGCTGTTTTTT.

The chain couples TRBV2 to TRBJ1-5; 7 nucleotides line up with TRBD1. CDR1 is SNHLY, CDR2 FYNNEI, per germline. CDR3 length: 18 amino acids. V gave up 6 bases and J gave up 1 base; unmatched junction bases: 15. DNA of the CDR3: TGTGCCAGCAGGCTGGGGGCAGGGGGGGGCGCCAGCAATCAGCCCCAGCATTTT. Translating gives CASRLGAGGGASNQPQHF.

The chain combines TRBV12-5 with TRBJ1-5, with TRBD1 identical over 9 bases. The CDR3 has 15 residues. After removal of 6 bases from V and 1 base from J, the junction contained 4 bases not matched to a gene. Germline CDR1 LGHNT, CDR2 FRNRAP. The CDR3 nucleotides are TGTGCTAGTGGCTTCGGGACAGGGAGCAATCAGCCCCAGCATTTT. This encodes CASGFGTGSNQPQHF.

The chain recombines TRBV9 with TRBJ2-3, with D possibly TRBD2 on 5 matching bases. Germline CDR1 is SGDLS and CDR2 is YYNGEE. This CDR3 has 14 residues. V was cut by 2 bases and J by 0 bases, with 7 bases left in between. CDR3 region: CASSVSGSTDTQYF. As DNA, the CDR3 is TGTGCCAGCAGCGTCAGCGGTAGCACAGATACGCAGTATTTT.

The chain employs TRBV30 and TRBJ2-5, with no clear D. The V gene's germline CDR1 is GTSNPN and CDR2 SVGIG (reference sequence). This CDR3 region has 15 residues. V was pared by 0 bases and J by 0 bases, with 11 bases between. CDR3 amino acids: CAWSVAREYQETQYF. DNA for the CDR3: TGTGCCTGGAGTGTAGCCAGAGAGTACCAAGAGACCCAGTACTTC.

This chain uses TRBV9 with TRBJ2-5, with 8 bases identical to TRBD1. The germline V gene encodes CDR1 SGDLS and CDR2 YYNGEE. The trim removed 3 bases at V and 1 base at J, leaving 8 bases unmatched. The CDR3 has 16 amino acids. The CDR3 DNA reads TGTGCCAGCAGCGAACTACCGGACAGGGCCCAAGAGACCCAGTACTTC. Translated: CASSELPDRAQETQYF.

The rearrangement joins TRBV5-1 to TRBJ2-7; 7 bases fit TRBD1. CDR1 is SGHRS, CDR2 YFSETQ, per germline. The CDR3 has 14 amino acids. The V and J ends lost 4 bases and 5 bases, in that order; junction bases with no gene match: 9. The CDR3 loop is CASSNGQVRHEQYF. The CDR3 DNA sequence: TGCGCCAGCAGCAACGGACAGGTCAGGCACGAGCAGTACTTC.

CDR3 sequence: CASSPWAVPINYEQYF. The CDR3 bases are TGCGCCAGCAGCCCCTGGGCCGTTCCTATCAACTACGAGCAGTACTTC. This chain connects TRBV23-1 to TRBJ2-7; unclear D gene. TRBV23-1 is recorded as an ORF, its role being uncertain. Trimming stripped 6 bases from V and 3 bases from J, with 21 bases between. The CDR3 length is 16 residues.

The J gene is TRBJ2-1, the V gene TRBV5-1, with D possibly being TRBD1 (6 bases). Trimming stripped 4 bases from V and 2 bases from J, with 10 bases between. CDR3 length: 14 residues. Looked up from germline, CDR1 is SGHRS and CDR2 is YFSETQ. The CDR3 region has the DNA TGCGCCAGCAGCAGGGGGACACCCTACAATGAGCAGTTCTTC. It encodes CASSRGTPYNEQFF.

The chain carries TRBV4-1 and TRBJ1-4; D unclear. The CDR3 extends over 16 amino acids. V lost 2 bases to trimming and J lost 4 bases, with 14 bases between them. The V gene's germline CDR1 is MGHRA and CDR2 YSYEKL. Written as DNA, the CDR3 is TGCGCCAGCAGCCAAAGTCTGGTGATCAGTAATGAAAAACTGTTTTTT. This translates into CASSQSLVISNEKLFF.

This chain uses TRBV7-9 with TRBJ1-1; D unclear. There are 15 residues in the CDR3. Germline V gene lookup returns CDR1 SEHNR and CDR2 FQNEAQ (reference sequence). V lost 2 bases, J lost 9 bases, and 19 bases lay in between. The CDR3 region has the DNA TGTGCCAGCAGCTTAAGGGCCCAGTCCCAAGTTAAAGCTTTCTTT. Translating it yields CASSLRAQSQVKAFF.

This clone was seen once. CDR3 region: CASSLGQGVVPGELFF. The CDR3 DNA reads TGTGCCAGCAGCCTGGGACAGGGAGTTGTTCCCGGGGAGCTGTTTTTT. The V and J genes are TRBV7-8 and TRBJ2-2, with TRBD1 identical over 9 bases. Germline assignment: CDR1 SGHVS and CDR2 FQNEAQ. The CDR3 has 16 amino acids. With 5 bases clipped from V and 6 bases from J, the junction kept 10 bases outside the gene matches.

The chain recombines TRBV7-2 with TRBJ2-2, with 10 bases matching TRBD1. In germline, CDR1 is SGHTA, CDR2 FQGNSA. The CDR3 is 15 amino acids. V shed 2 bases, J shed 6 bases, and the junction held 3 bases outside the gene matches. The CDR3, as DNA: TGTGCCAGCAGCTTATTTGGACAGGGGGCCGGGGAGCTGTTTTTT. It translates to CASSLFGQGAGELFF.

The chain is built from TRBV4-2 and TRBJ2-5; 11 bases agree with TRBD2. Germline assignment: CDR1 LGHNA and CDR2 YNFKEQ. Trimming at V came to 0 bases and at J to 3 bases, leaving 6 bases not matched to a gene. This CDR3 comprises 17 residues. The chain's CDR3 is CASSQDATSGVKETQYF. In nucleotides, the CDR3 is TGTGCCAGCAGCCAAGATGCGACTAGCGGGGTGAAAGAGACCCAGTACTTC.